The 21 T cell receptor beta chains reported below all come from one sample, sequenced in a study of T cell responses to AZD1222 COVID-19 vaccine. The method was immunoSEQ multiplex PCR; TCRdb's version includes in-frame clones alone and lacks a portion of them. The top ten clones hold approximately 4.6% of a sample with fewer than 120,000 clones, over 75% of them seen once. Specimen: peripheral blood, collected on day 0 of AZD1222 vaccination. The receptors were gathered from an adult in good health.

The CDR3 loop is CASSLLDRGYSQPQHF. CDR3 sequence (DNA): TGTGCCAGCAGCTTGCTGGACAGGGGCTATAGTCAGCCCCAGCATTTT. This chain uses TRBV5-5 with TRBJ1-5, with 9 nucleotides matching TRBD1. The ends lost 1 base at V and 6 bases at J; junction bases unmatched: 8. The germline V gene has CDR1 SGHKS and CDR2 YYEKEE (reference sequence). The CDR3 is made up of 16 amino acids. Together with reference TRBV5-5 and TRBJ1-5, the CDR3 gives the full variable domain: DAGVTQSPTHLIKTRGQQVTLRCSPISGHKSVSWYQQVLGQGPQFIFQYYEKEERGRGNFPDRFSARQFPNYSSELNVNALLLGDSALYLCASSLLDRGYSQPQHFGDGTRLSIL.

This chain connects TRBV14 to TRBJ1-5; 10 bases are shared with TRBD1. The germline V gene has CDR1 SGHDN and CDR2 FVKESK. The V gene end was trimmed by 0 bases and the J gene end by 6 bases; junction bases not matched to a gene: 8. CDR3 length equals 17 residues. The CDR3 is CASSQEPRQGAFQPQHF. In nucleotides, the CDR3 is TGTGCCAGCAGCCAAGAACCAAGACAGGGGGCTTTTCAGCCCCAGCATTTT.

The chain links TRBV27 to TRBJ2-7; TRBD1 matches 7 bases. Germline CDR1 is MNHEY and CDR2 is SMNVEV (reference sequence). The CDR3 extends over 13 amino acids. Trimming removed 5 bases from V and 1 base from J; junction bases left unmatched: 2. The CDR3 is CASSVTGSYEQYF. For the CDR3, the DNA is TGTGCCAGCAGTGTGACAGGGTCCTACGAGCAGTACTTC.

The chain recombines TRBV7-9 with TRBJ2-7; the D gene is possibly TRBD1 (5 bases). Germline loops: CDR1 SEHNR, CDR2 FQNEAQ (reference sequence). The CDR3 has 14 residues. V lost 5 bases and J lost 4, with 15 bases in between. The CDR3 DNA follows: TGTGCCAGCAGCCACACACAGGTTTCGTACGAGCAGTACTTC. Translated: CASSHTQVSYEQYF.

In this sample, this clone turned up a few times. The V and J genes are TRBV7-2 and TRBJ2-7; TRBD1 might be the D (5 bases). The CDR3 spans 15 residues. From germline, CDR1 is SGHTA and CDR2 FQGNSA. The V gene lost 5 bases and the J gene lost 3 bases, with 17 bases spanning the gap. The CDR3 loop reads CASSENWGPFYEQYF. The CDR3 DNA sequence: TGTGCCAGCAGCGAGAACTGGGGCCCCTTCTACGAGCAGTACTTC.

There are a few counts of this clone. This sequence joins TRBV18 and TRBJ2-7; 10 bases map to TRBD1. Per germline, CDR1 KGHSH and CDR2 LQKENI. This CDR3 has 13 amino acids. V trimming: 6 bases; J trimming: 5 bases; junction bases outside the gene matches: 4. This CDR3 reads CASSPGTGDEQYF. The CDR3 region has the DNA TGTGCCAGCTCCCCGGGGACAGGGGACGAGCAGTACTTC. Supplemented by reference TRBV18 and TRBJ2-7, the full variable domain reads NAGVMQNPRHLVRRRGQEARLRCSPMKGHSHVYWYRQLPEEGLKFMVYLQKENIIDESGMPKERFSAEFPKEGPSILRIQQVVRGDSAAYFCASSPGTGDEQYFGPGTRLTVT.

The rearrangement joins TRBV6-1 to TRBJ2-4; tentatively, D is TRBD1 (7 bases). The V end was cut by 2 bases, the J end by 2 bases, with 16 bases between. Germline values: CDR1 MNHNS, CDR2 SASEGT. This CDR3 contains 17 residues. The CDR3 region is CASSERAGGFSKNIQYF. CDR3 in DNA: TGTGCCAGCAGTGAACGGGCAGGGGGGTTTTCCAAAAACATTCAGTACTTC.

The chain carries TRBV19 and TRBJ1-1; 7 bases align to TRBD1. V lost 5 bases and J lost 2; bases outside the gene matches: 2. Germline assignment: CDR1 LNHDA and CDR2 SQIVND (reference sequence). This CDR3 region has 13 residues. This CDR3 reads CASSDRVNTEAFF. The CDR3 region has the DNA TGTGCCAGTAGTGACAGGGTTAACACTGAAGCTTTCTTT.

The count of this clone is one. J is TRBJ2-3 and V is TRBV5-6; TRBD2 aligns across 7 bases. The CDR3 loop spans 18 amino acids. V shed 4 bases and J 0 bases; nucleotides not matched to a gene: 14. Germline loops: CDR1 SGHDT, CDR2 YYEEEE. The CDR3 spells CASSNPADWGGSTDTQYF. CDR3 DNA sequence: TGTGCCAGCAGCAACCCGGCGGACTGGGGGGGGAGCACAGATACGCAGTATTTT.

CDR3 DNA: TGTGCCAGCAGCTTAGCCCAAGAGGGAGGGGGGGCTTTCTTT. Translated, it gives CASSLAQEGGGAFF. The J gene is TRBJ1-1, the V gene TRBV11-2; weak D call: TRBD1 (6 bases). The CDR3 spans 14 residues. In germline, CDR1 is SGHAT, CDR2 FQNNGV. Trimming shortened V by 1 base and J by 11 bases, and 17 bases separated the two germline ends. The variable domain in full, with the rest retrieved from reference TRBV11-2 and TRBJ1-1, is EAGVAQSPRYKIIEKRQSVAFWCNPISGHATLYWYQQILGQGPKLLIQFQNNGVVDDSQLPKDRFSAERLKGVDSTLKIQPAKLEDSAVYLCASSLAQEGGGAFFGQGTRLTVV.

The chain carries TRBV10-3 and TRBJ1-2; TRBD1 agrees at 8 bases. Germline CDR1 ENHRY, CDR2 SYGVKD. CDR3 size: 15 residues. Trimming at V came to 7 bases and at J to 1 base, leaving 8 bases not matched to a gene. In DNA, the CDR3 is TGTGCCATCAAGGGACAGGCCATCAATAACTATGGCTACACCTTC. Amino acid sequence: CAIKGQAINNYGYTF.

The V gene is TRBV19, the J gene TRBJ1-4; D uncertain. Trimming took off 0 bases at V and 5 bases at J, with 7 bases between the two ends. In germline, CDR1 is LNHDA, CDR2 SQIVND (reference sequence). The CDR3 contains 14 residues. In DNA, the CDR3 is TGTGCCAGTAGTATAGAACCTGGGAATGAAAAACTGTTTTTT. This gives the protein CASSIEPGNEKLFF. The entire variable domain, with the rest obtained from reference TRBV19 and TRBJ1-4, is as follows: DGGITQSPKYLFRKEGQNVTLSCEQNLNHDAMYWYRQDPGQGLRLIYYSQIVNDFQKGDIAEGYSVSREKKESFPLTVTSAQKNPTAFYLCASSIEPGNEKLFFGSGTQLSVL.

This sequence joins TRBV7-2 and TRBJ1-2; possibly TRBD1 for D (5 bases). V was clipped by 6 bases and J by 5 bases, with 22 bases between them. The CDR3 has 16 residues. Germline V gene lookup returns CDR1 SGHTA and CDR2 FQGNSA. The CDR3 reads CASRLASGTEVYGYTF. The CDR3 DNA sequence: TGTGCCAGCAGACTAGCATCTGGGACGGAAGTTTATGGCTACACCTTC.

The rearrangement uses TRBV5-1 and TRBJ2-3; TRBD1 agrees at 7 bases. J gave up 0 bases and V 4 bases, and 8 bases lay outside the gene matches. Germline loops: CDR1 SGHRS, CDR2 YFSETQ. The CDR3 sequence is 16 residues long. The CDR3 region has the DNA TGCGCCAGCAGCACTGGGACAGCAGCTAGCACAGATACGCAGTATTTT. This translates into CASSTGTAASTDTQYF.

The gene calls are TRBV28 and TRBJ1-6, with 8 nucleotides matching TRBD1. The V segment lost 5 bases and the J segment 7 bases; nucleotides outside the gene matches: 7. CDR1 is MDHEN, CDR2 SYDVKM, per germline. This CDR3 has 15 amino acids. CDR3 sequence reads: CASSVQQGVNSPLHF. As DNA, the CDR3 is TGTGCCAGCAGTGTACAACAGGGGGTGAATTCACCCCTCCACTTT.

The chain recombines TRBV15 with TRBJ1-1, with D possibly being TRBD1 (5 bases). This CDR3 spans 13 amino acids. V gave up 3 bases and J gave up 4 bases, with 9 bases separating them. Germline V CDR1 and CDR2: LNHNV, YYDKDF (reference sequence). The CDR3 reads CATSRRRGTEAFF. CDR3 DNA sequence: TGTGCCACCAGCAGGAGGAGGGGCACTGAAGCTTTCTTT.

The rearrangement links TRBV28 to TRBJ1-2; tentatively, D is TRBD1 (5 bases). The CDR3 runs 17 residues. CDR1 and CDR2 (germline): MDHEN, SYDVKM. With 9 bases removed from V and 6 bases from J, the gap between germline ends came to 29 bases. This CDR3 reads CASPGPGTRTIGHGYTF. The CDR3 DNA sequence: TGTGCCAGTCCTGGTCCCGGGACGAGGACAATAGGACATGGCTACACCTTC.

The chain uses TRBV29-1 and TRBJ2-7, with a possible D match to TRBD1 (6 bases). The CDR3 consists of 12 residues. Germline CDR1 SQVTM, CDR2 ANQGSEA. Deletions cut 6 bases from V and 5 bases from J, with 14 bases between. This chain's CDR3 is CSVGRQVHEQYF. For the CDR3, the DNA is TGCAGCGTCGGACGACAGGTCCACGAGCAGTACTTC.

This clone has a handful of counts. The chain couples TRBV19 to TRBJ2-4, with TRBD1 matching 8 bases. V was clipped by 7 bases and J by 9 bases; unmatched bases: 11. CDR1 is LNHDA and CDR2 is SQIVND in the germline V gene (reference sequence). The CDR3 loop spans 14 amino acids. CDR3 protein: CASKSGTGGAIQYF. For the CDR3, the DNA is TGTGCCAGTAAGTCCGGGACAGGAGGGGCCATTCAGTACTTC.

This clone was recorded a few times. The chain uses TRBV19 and TRBJ1-1; 7 positions agree with TRBD1. V trimming: 7 bases; J trimming: 1 base; junction bases outside the gene matches: 6. CDR3 length equals 14 residues. Germline assignment: CDR1 LNHDA and CDR2 SQIVND (reference sequence). This CDR3 is CASKDRERNTEAFF. The DNA of the CDR3 is TGTGCCAGTAAAGACAGGGAGAGGAACACTGAAGCTTTCTTT.

This sequence joins TRBV7-2 and TRBJ2-1, with no clear D. Germline V lookup: CDR1 SGHTA, CDR2 FQGNSA. V lost 4 bases and J 2 bases, leaving 6 bases between the germline ends. The CDR3 is 13 amino acids. The CDR3 sequence: CASSSGTYNEQFF. CDR3 sequence (DNA): TGTGCCAGCAGCTCGGGTACCTACAATGAGCAGTTCTTC.